The sequence of this TCR beta chain was determined in a study of blood T cell repertoires in COVID-19. Looked up from germline, CDR1 is MDHEN and CDR2 is SYDVKM. V lost 6 bases and J lost 6, with 19 bases in between. The CDR3 is 15 amino acids. Sequenced by immunoSEQ multiplex PCR; TCRdb stores in-frame clones only, minus some. This sample has 150,000 or so clones, with around 67% found just once. The sample was peripheral blood. The chain carries TRBV28 and TRBJ2-3; maybe TRBD2 (6 bases). This clonotype originated in a woman of 80 years or more with acute or convalescent COVID-19. The CDR3 sequence: CASSLYMMGTDTQYF. CDR3 nucleotides: TGTGCCAGCAGCCTCTATATGATGGGGACTGATACGCAGTATTTT.